This is a list of T cell receptor beta chains from one sample in a study of beta chain features in type 1 diabetes. The protocol was immunoSEQ multiplex PCR, while the TCRdb copy is restricted to in-frame clones and leaves out a portion. The sample has some 700,000 clones, around 15% seen once; the top ten hold approximately 0.022%. The sequenced material came from naive CD4+ T cells from blood. These receptors were taken from a man aged 18 to 30 with type 1 diabetes. The CDR3 runs from the conserved cysteine through the conserved F or W. The order of the fields is CDR3 DNA, CDR3 protein, J gene, clone size, V gene, D gene. A D gene is named only where the DNA matches it firmly. Only part of the rows carry a size: once, few, many, or a class if the clone is expanded.

CDR3 DNA: TGTGCCAGCAGCCCAGGGGCAGGCCCATACGAGCAGTACTTC
CDR3 protein: CASSPGAGPYEQYF
J gene: TRBJ2-7
clone size: few
V gene: TRBV7-9
D gene: .

CDR3 DNA: TGTGCCTGGAGCCGGGACTGGAGCTACGAGCAGTACTTC
CDR3 protein: CAWSRDWSYEQYF
J gene: TRBJ2-7
clone size: .
V gene: TRBV30
D gene: .

CDR3 DNA: TGTGCCAGCAGCCAAGGTAATCCGAACACTGAAGCTTTCTTT
CDR3 protein: CASSQGNPNTEAFF
J gene: TRBJ1-1
clone size: few
V gene: TRBV14
D gene: .

CDR3 DNA: TGTGCCAGTTCTAAAGAGAGCGCTTCACCCCTCCACTTT
CDR3 protein: CASSKESASPLHF
J gene: TRBJ1-6
clone size: few
V gene: TRBV7-9
D gene: .

CDR3 DNA: TGTGCCAGCAGTATACATTTTGGGGGTGGCTACACCTTC
CDR3 protein: CASSIHFGGGYTF
J gene: TRBJ1-2
clone size: few
V gene: TRBV6-4
D gene: .

CDR3 DNA: TGTGCCATCAGTGAGAGTCAGGCAAACACAGATACGCAGTATTTT
CDR3 protein: CAISESQANTDTQYF
J gene: TRBJ2-3
clone size: few
V gene: TRBV10-3
D gene: .

CDR3 DNA: TGTGCCAGTAGTATGGCTAGCGGGGGAGCGAACACCGGGGAGCTGTTTTTT
CDR3 protein: CASSMASGGANTGELFF
J gene: TRBJ2-2
clone size: few
V gene: TRBV19
D gene: TRBD2

CDR3 DNA: TGTGCCAGCAGTTATAGACGGATTTCTAATGAAAAACTGTTTTTT
CDR3 protein: CASSYRRISNEKLFF
J gene: TRBJ1-4
clone size: .
V gene: TRBV2
D gene: .

CDR3 DNA: TGTGCCAGCTCACCGTCGGAGGCAGGGAGGCCTGAAGCTTTCTTT
CDR3 protein: CASSPSEAGRPEAFF
J gene: TRBJ1-1
clone size: .
V gene: TRBV18
D gene: .

CDR3 DNA: TGTGCCTGGAGTCCCCCGGTACGGACAGAGTCACCCCTCCACTTT
CDR3 protein: CAWSPPVRTESPLHF
J gene: TRBJ1-6
clone size: .
V gene: TRBV30
D gene: .

CDR3 DNA: TGTGCCAGCAGTGAGGGCAGGGAGTATGGCTACACCTTC
CDR3 protein: CASSEGREYGYTF
J gene: TRBJ1-2
clone size: few
V gene: TRBV6-5
D gene: .

CDR3 DNA: TGCGCCAGCAGCTTGGCCCGCGGGGATGGCTACACCTTC
CDR3 protein: CASSLARGDGYTF
J gene: TRBJ1-2
clone size: .
V gene: TRBV5-1
D gene: .

CDR3 DNA: TGTGCCAGCAGCTTGGGACAGGGAACATCCTACGAGCAGTACTTC
CDR3 protein: CASSLGQGTSYEQYF
J gene: TRBJ2-7
clone size: few
V gene: TRBV5-4
D gene: TRBD1

CDR3 DNA: TGTGCCAGCAGTTTATTCAGGAACACTGAAGCTTTCTTT
CDR3 protein: CASSLFRNTEAFF
J gene: TRBJ1-1
clone size: .
V gene: TRBV28
D gene: .

CDR3 DNA: TGCGCCAGCACGACAACTGGGGGTGAAAAACTGTTTTTT
CDR3 protein: CASTTTGGEKLFF
J gene: TRBJ1-4
clone size: .
V gene: TRBV10-2
D gene: .

CDR3 DNA: TGTGCCAGCAGCTCGGGGACAGGTGGAAACACCATATATTTT
CDR3 protein: CASSSGTGGNTIYF
J gene: TRBJ1-3
clone size: .
V gene: TRBV7-9
D gene: TRBD1

CDR3 DNA: TGTGCCAGCATAGCGAACTATGGCTACACCTTC
CDR3 protein: CASIANYGYTF
J gene: TRBJ1-2
clone size: few
V gene: TRBV2
D gene: .

CDR3 DNA: TGCGCCAGCAGCTGGGGCGTGAACACTGAAGCTTTCTTT
CDR3 protein: CASSWGVNTEAFF
J gene: TRBJ1-1
clone size: .
V gene: TRBV5-1
D gene: .

CDR3 DNA: TGTGCCAGCAGCCCCAGACAGGGCGGCGAGCTGTTTTTT
CDR3 protein: CASSPRQGGELFF
J gene: TRBJ2-2
clone size: .
V gene: TRBV7-7
D gene: TRBD1

CDR3 DNA: TGTGCCTGGAGTACCGGGGCTACCGTTGGCTACACCTTC
CDR3 protein: CAWSTGATVGYTF
J gene: TRBJ1-2
clone size: few
V gene: TRBV30
D gene: .

CDR3 DNA: TGCGCCAGCAGCTTCGGGCAGGGCTTGGGAAATGAGCAGTTCTTC
CDR3 protein: CASSFGQGLGNEQFF
J gene: TRBJ2-1
clone size: .
V gene: TRBV5-1
D gene: .

CDR3 DNA: TGTGCCAGCAGCTTGGAGGGGTCCACTGAAGCTTTCTTT
CDR3 protein: CASSLEGSTEAFF
J gene: TRBJ1-1
clone size: .
V gene: TRBV5-4
D gene: .

CDR3 DNA: TGTGCCAGCAGCGATGGCGCTATCAAAAACATTCAGTACTTC
CDR3 protein: CASSDGAIKNIQYF
J gene: TRBJ2-4
clone size: few
V gene: TRBV5-6
D gene: .

CDR3 DNA: TGTGCCAGCAGTTCATACCTGGACAGGCTGGGCACCGGGGAGCTGTTTTTT
CDR3 protein: CASSSYLDRLGTGELFF
J gene: TRBJ2-2
clone size: .
V gene: TRBV7-8
D gene: TRBD1

CDR3 DNA: TGCAGCGATGGGTCCCACTATGGCTACACCTTC
CDR3 protein: CSDGSHYGYTF
J gene: TRBJ1-2
clone size: .
V gene: TRBV29-1
D gene: .

CDR3 DNA: TGCAGCGTTGAAGAGGGACCGCCCGGGAAAGCTTTCTTT
CDR3 protein: CSVEEGPPGKAFF
J gene: TRBJ1-1
clone size: .
V gene: TRBV29-1
D gene: .

CDR3 DNA: TGTGCCTGGAGTTCCCCCTGGGAGGGTCAGCCCCAGCATTTT
CDR3 protein: CAWSSPWEGQPQHF
J gene: TRBJ1-5
clone size: .
V gene: TRBV30
D gene: .

CDR3 DNA: TGTGCCAGCAGTGAATCTTTCGGAGGGACTGGGGCCAACGTCCTGACTTTC
CDR3 protein: CASSESFGGTGANVLTF
J gene: TRBJ2-6
clone size: .
V gene: TRBV25-1
D gene: .

CDR3 DNA: TGTGCCAGCAGTTATGGTTCCCAGGGTTCACCCCTCCACTTT
CDR3 protein: CASSYGSQGSPLHF
J gene: TRBJ1-6
clone size: few
V gene: TRBV6-5
D gene: .

CDR3 DNA: TGTGCCTGGAGCGCCGCCCGGGCCCCATCACTAGATACGCAGTATTTT
CDR3 protein: CAWSAARAPSLDTQYF
J gene: TRBJ2-3
clone size: few
V gene: TRBV30
D gene: .

CDR3 DNA: TGTGCCAGCTCACCAGGGACGGAGAATCAGCCCCAGCATTTT
CDR3 protein: CASSPGTENQPQHF
J gene: TRBJ1-5
clone size: .
V gene: TRBV18
D gene: .

CDR3 DNA: TGTGCCAGCCGGCCACGGACAGGGGTGTACTACGAGCAGTACTTC
CDR3 protein: CASRPRTGVYYEQYF
J gene: TRBJ2-7
clone size: .
V gene: TRBV2
D gene: TRBD1

CDR3 DNA: TGTGCCAGCAGTCGTGGGGGCCTAGCGGTTAGCTCCTACGAGCAGTACTTC
CDR3 protein: CASSRGGLAVSSYEQYF
J gene: TRBJ2-7
clone size: few
V gene: TRBV7-9
D gene: .

CDR3 DNA: TGTGCCTGCGACGATCGGGCGGGGAGCACTGAAGCTTTCTTT
CDR3 protein: CACDDRAGSTEAFF
J gene: TRBJ1-1
clone size: .
V gene: TRBV6-6
D gene: .

CDR3 DNA: TGCAGCGTGGGGGGGACTAGCGGATACTACGAGCAGTACTTC
CDR3 protein: CSVGGTSGYYEQYF
J gene: TRBJ2-7
clone size: few
V gene: TRBV29-1
D gene: TRBD2

CDR3 DNA: TGTGCCAGCAACTTGAAGGGACCGGGAGTGGCTAATGAAAAACTGTTTTTT
CDR3 protein: CASNLKGPGVANEKLFF
J gene: TRBJ1-4
clone size: .
V gene: TRBV5-6
D gene: .

CDR3 DNA: TGTGCCAGCAGCCGACAGGGGTCGCCCCTCCACTTT
CDR3 protein: CASSRQGSPLHF
J gene: TRBJ1-6
clone size: .
V gene: TRBV6-5
D gene: TRBD1

CDR3 DNA: TGTGCCAGCAGCCAAGATCCCGGACAGGGGGTTCAGCCCCAGCATTTT
CDR3 protein: CASSQDPGQGVQPQHF
J gene: TRBJ1-5
clone size: few
V gene: TRBV4-2
D gene: TRBD1

CDR3 DNA: TGTGCCAGCAGTGAAGGGACTAGCGGGGGGAGGAGCGAGACCCAGTACTTC
CDR3 protein: CASSEGTSGGRSETQYF
J gene: TRBJ2-5
clone size: few
V gene: TRBV25-1
D gene: TRBD2

CDR3 DNA: TGTGCCAGCAGCCAAGATCCAGGAGACCTGTTATCGCATGGCTACACCTTC
CDR3 protein: CASSQDPGDLLSHGYTF
J gene: TRBJ1-2
clone size: few
V gene: TRBV4-2
D gene: .

CDR3 DNA: TGTGCCATCAGTTCCTCAACGGGACAGCCTTACAATGAGCAGTTCTTC
CDR3 protein: CAISSSTGQPYNEQFF
J gene: TRBJ2-1
clone size: few
V gene: TRBV10-3
D gene: TRBD1

CDR3 DNA: TGCGCCAGCAGCTTGGTTTCACAGGGGACCGAGCAGTTCTTC
CDR3 protein: CASSLVSQGTEQFF
J gene: TRBJ2-1
clone size: .
V gene: TRBV5-1
D gene: TRBD1

CDR3 DNA: TGTGCCACCGCATATAGCAATCAGCCCCAGCATTTT
CDR3 protein: CATAYSNQPQHF
J gene: TRBJ1-5
clone size: .
V gene: TRBV19
D gene: .

CDR3 DNA: TGTGCCATCAGTGATACTTTAGAGCAGTACTTC
CDR3 protein: CAISDTLEQYF
J gene: TRBJ2-7
clone size: .
V gene: TRBV10-3
D gene: .

CDR3 DNA: TGCGCCAGCAGCTTGGGGCAGGAGCCCTTAAACGTCCTGACTTTC
CDR3 protein: CASSLGQEPLNVLTF
J gene: TRBJ2-6
clone size: few
V gene: TRBV5-1
D gene: .

CDR3 DNA: TGTGCCAGCAGTGATCGCAGGGGACGTCGCAATGAGCAGTTCTTC
CDR3 protein: CASSDRRGRRNEQFF
J gene: TRBJ2-1
clone size: few
V gene: TRBV6-1
D gene: .

CDR3 DNA: TGTGCCTGGAGTGGGGGGGCCTGGAATCAGCCCCAGCATTTT
CDR3 protein: CAWSGGAWNQPQHF
J gene: TRBJ1-5
clone size: .
V gene: TRBV30
D gene: .

CDR3 DNA: TGTGCCAGCAGCTTGGACGGGAATCAGCCCCAGCATTTT
CDR3 protein: CASSLDGNQPQHF
J gene: TRBJ1-5
clone size: .
V gene: TRBV7-2
D gene: .

CDR3 DNA: TGTGCCAGCAGAGGCGGCAATCAGCCCCAGCATTTT
CDR3 protein: CASRGGNQPQHF
J gene: TRBJ1-5
clone size: few
V gene: TRBV6-6
D gene: .

CDR3 DNA: TGTGCCAGCAGCTTAGTCCCCATGGGGGAGCTGTTTTTT
CDR3 protein: CASSLVPMGELFF
J gene: TRBJ2-2
clone size: few
V gene: TRBV7-2
D gene: .

CDR3 DNA: TGTGCCCCCCAGGGAAATCGCAATCAGCCCCAGCATTTT
CDR3 protein: CAPQGNRNQPQHF
J gene: TRBJ1-5
clone size: few
V gene: TRBV10-3
D gene: .

CDR3 DNA: TGCAGCGTTAGGGGGACCTACGAGCAGTACTTC
CDR3 protein: CSVRGTYEQYF
J gene: TRBJ2-7
clone size: .
V gene: TRBV29-1
D gene: .

CDR3 DNA: TGTGCCAGCAGTGAAGAGGAAGCGAGGTCTGCCGTCCTGACTTTC
CDR3 protein: CASSEEEARSAVLTF
J gene: TRBJ2-6
clone size: few
V gene: TRBV2
D gene: .